This T cell receptor (beta chain) is drawn from a study of PD-1 blockade in classical Hodgkin lymphoma. About the research overall: Intravenous delivery of nivolumab at 3 mg/kg to patients occurred every 2 weeks.

Here immunoSEQ multiplex PCR was the method, and the copy in TCRdb shows in-frame clones only, minus some. The sample lists over 25,000 clones, roughly 72% seen once, with less than 4.5% in the top ten. Time point defined: cycle 4 day 1 (C4D1), after 6 weeks of nivolumab. Each patient experienced a relapse that followed autologous stem cell transplantation, and brentuximab vedotin exposure varied. Complete response, partial response or progressive disease constituted the best responses recorded. General study findings and limits: With CD4+ cells, TCR diversity rose significantly by C4D1, but not with CD8+ cells. Relative to healthy donors, newly diagnosed patients reportedly had lower baseline TCR diversity, which was reported as lower still in relapsed/refractory patients.

Notes on this clone: As yet, its antigen is unknown.

This CDR3 spans 15 amino acids. CDR1 is SGHVS, CDR2 FNYEAQ, per germline. V lost 6 bases, J lost 4 bases, and 3 bases stayed unmatched. This sequence joins TRBV7-6 and TRBJ2-1, with 13 bases aligning to TRBD2. The clonotype was recovered from a human donor with classical Hodgkin lymphoma. Sequencing used peripheral blood mononuclear cells (PBMCs), obtained before the fourth cycle of nivolumab. The CDR3: CASSSTSGRYNEQFF. The CDR3 bases are TGTGCCAGCAGTTCGACTAGCGGGAGGTACAATGAGCAGTTCTTC. The whole variable domain, remainder taken from reference TRBV7-6 and TRBJ2-1, is GAGVSQSPRYKVTKRGQDVALRCDPISGHVSLYWYRQALGQGPEFLTYFNYEAQQDKSGLPNDRFSAERPEGSISTLTIQRTEQRDSAMYRCASSSTSGRYNEQFFGPGTRLTVL.